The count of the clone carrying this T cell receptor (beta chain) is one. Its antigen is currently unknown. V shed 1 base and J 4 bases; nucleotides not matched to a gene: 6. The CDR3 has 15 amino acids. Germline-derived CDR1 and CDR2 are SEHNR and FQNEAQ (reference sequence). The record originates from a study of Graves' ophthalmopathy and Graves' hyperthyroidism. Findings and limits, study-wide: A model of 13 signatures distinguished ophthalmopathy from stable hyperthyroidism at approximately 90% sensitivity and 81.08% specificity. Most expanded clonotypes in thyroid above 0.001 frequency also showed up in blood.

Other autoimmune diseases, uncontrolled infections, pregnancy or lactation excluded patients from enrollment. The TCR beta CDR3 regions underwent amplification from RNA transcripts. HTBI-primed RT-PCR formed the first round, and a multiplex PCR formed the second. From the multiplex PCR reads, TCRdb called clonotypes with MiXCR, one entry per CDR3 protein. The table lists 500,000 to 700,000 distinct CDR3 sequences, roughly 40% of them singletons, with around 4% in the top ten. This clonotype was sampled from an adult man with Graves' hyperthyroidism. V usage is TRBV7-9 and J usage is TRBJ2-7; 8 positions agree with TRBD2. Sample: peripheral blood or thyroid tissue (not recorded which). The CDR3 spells CASSLGGLEGYEQYF. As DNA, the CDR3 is TGTGCCAGCAGCTTAGGGGGACTAGAAGGGTACGAGCAGTACTTC. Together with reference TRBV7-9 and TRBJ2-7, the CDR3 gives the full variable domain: DTGVSQNPRHKITKRGQNVTFRCDPISEHNRLYWYRQTLGQGPEFLTYFQNEAQLEKSRLLSDRFSAERPKGSFSTLEIQRTEQGDSAMYLCASSLGGLEGYEQYFGPGTRLTVT.